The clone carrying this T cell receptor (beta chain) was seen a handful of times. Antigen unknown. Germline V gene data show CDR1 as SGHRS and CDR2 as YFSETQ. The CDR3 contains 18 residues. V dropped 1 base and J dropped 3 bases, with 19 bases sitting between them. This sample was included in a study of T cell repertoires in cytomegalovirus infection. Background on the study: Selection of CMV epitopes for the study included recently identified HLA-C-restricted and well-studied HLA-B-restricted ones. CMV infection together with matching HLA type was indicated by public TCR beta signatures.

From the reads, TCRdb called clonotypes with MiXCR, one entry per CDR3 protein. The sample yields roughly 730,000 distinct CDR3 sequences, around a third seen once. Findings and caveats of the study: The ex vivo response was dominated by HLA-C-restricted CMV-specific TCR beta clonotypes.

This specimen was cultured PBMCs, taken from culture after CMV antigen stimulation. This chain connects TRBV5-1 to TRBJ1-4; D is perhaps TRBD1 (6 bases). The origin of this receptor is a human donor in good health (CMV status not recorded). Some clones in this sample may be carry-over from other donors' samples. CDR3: CASSLSGHSTGSNEKLFF. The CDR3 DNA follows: TGCGCCAGCAGCTTGTCCGGACACTCAACAGGGTCTAATGAAAAACTGTTTTTT.